The 5 T cell receptor beta chains given below trace back to one sample, sequenced in a study of cytomegalovirus exposure and HLA in healthy donors (dated 2017 in TCRdb). The library was produced with the immunoSEQ multiplex PCR assay. The multiplex PCR relied on a mix of 60 forward primers for TCR Vbeta segments and 13 reverse primers for TCR Jbeta segments. Held by TCRdb, this immuneACCESS table contains in-frame sequences only and omits some clones. Under half of the omission traces to an unresolved V gene where checked; the cause of the rest is unknown. Present in this sample are around 180,000 clones, approximately 88% of which were seen just once. The ten largest clones capture 0.95% to 1.5% of the sample. Sequencing was done on a sample of PBMCs. These receptors came from a boy younger than 10 in good health and CMV-seronegative.

V and J are TRBV9 and TRBJ2-2, with 8 nucleotides matching TRBD1. With V trimmed by 2 bases and J by 4 bases, 4 bases remained unmatched. The CDR3 sequence is 15 residues long. CDR1 SGDLS and CDR2 YYNGEE come from the germline V gene. The CDR3 loop is CASSVGQGGTGELFF. CDR3 DNA: TGTGCCAGCAGCGTCGGACAGGGTGGCACCGGGGAGCTGTTTTTT.

The chain has TRBV30 and TRBJ1-4, with 7 nucleotides matching TRBD1. Trimming cost V 2 bases and J 8 bases; bases outside gene matches: 5. There are 13 residues in the CDR3. CDR1 and CDR2 (germline): GTSNPN, SVGIG (reference sequence). The CDR3 is CAWSLQGNEKLFF. In DNA, the CDR3 is TGTGCCTGGAGTTTACAGGGGAACGAAAAACTGTTTTTT.

The chain uses TRBV7-2 and TRBJ2-5, with 10 bases fitting TRBD2. Unmatched junction bases numbered 5, after V lost 5 bases and J lost 11 bases. The CDR3 runs to 12 residues. Germline V gene lookup returns CDR1 SGHTA and CDR2 FQGNSA. The CDR3 spells CASSLSGGPQYF. The CDR3 region has the DNA TGTGCCAGCAGCCTTAGCGGGGGGCCTCAGTACTTC. The full variable domain, its missing parts supplied by reference TRBV7-2 and TRBJ2-5, is GAGVSQSPSNKVTEKGKDVELRCDPISGHTALYWYRQSLGQGLEFLIYFQGNSAPDKSGLPSDRFSAERTGGSVSTLTIQRTQQEDSAVYLCASSLSGGPQYFGPGTRLLVL.

The V gene is TRBV6-5, the J gene TRBJ2-1; D unclear. From germline, CDR1 is MNHEY and CDR2 SVGAGI. The CDR3 is 14 amino acids. Trimming shortened V by 1 base and J by 4 bases, and 8 bases separated the two germline ends. CDR3 sequence reads: CASSYFGEYNEQFF. The CDR3 DNA is TGTGCCAGCAGTTACTTCGGAGAATACAATGAGCAGTTCTTC.

The CDR3 DNA sequence: TGTGCCAGCACCTCCCCTCAGCGGGCGAGTGAGGGCTACACCTTC. Translation: CASTSPQRASEGYTF. The chain employs TRBV6-5 and TRBJ1-2; D gene ambiguous. This CDR3 region has 15 residues. Germline CDR1 MNHEY, CDR2 SVGAGI. V lost 7 bases and J lost 8, with 23 bases in between.